The 22 T cell receptor beta chains below all came from one sample that was sequenced in a study of response to subunit inactivated influenza vaccine. MiXCR, applied by TCRdb to the RT-PCR reads, yields one record per CDR3 protein. Counted here are 150,000 or so distinct CDR3 sequences, about 10% occurring once; the ten biggest clones make up around 40%. Sequenced material: CD8+ T cells sorted from PBMCs, taken about 24 months after vaccination. All receptors come from a man aged 45-69 years who received an inactivated influenza vaccine.

There are many counts of this clonotype. V usage is TRBV12-3 or TRBV12-4 and J usage is TRBJ2-4; 8 nucleotides agree with TRBD1. The junction had 2 bases not matched to a gene; V was cut back by 5 bases and J by 2 bases. This CDR3 has 14 residues. The CDR3 sequence: CASSDRGTKNIQYF. In nucleotides, the CDR3 is TGTGCCAGCAGTGACAGGGGCACCAAAAACATTCAGTACTTC.

In regard to this clonotype: One junction end disagrees with the germline gene, perhaps due to a read error. The chain carries TRBV29-1 and TRBJ2-1; possibly TRBD1 or TRBD2 for D (5 bases each). Looked up from germline, CDR1 is SQVTM and CDR2 is ANQGSEA. This CDR3 region has 9 residues. Written as DNA, the CDR3 is TGCAGCGCCGGGACCCCCCGGGTCTTC. Translation gives CSAGTPRVF.

This clonotype has only a few counts. V usage is TRBV28 and J usage is TRBJ1-3; perhaps TRBD1 as D (5 bases). V was shortened by 2 bases and J by 4 bases, with 15 bases between the two germline ends. Looked up from germline, CDR1 is MDHEN and CDR2 is SYDVKM. This CDR3 is 16 amino acids long. In nucleotides, the CDR3 is TGTGCCAGCAGTTTAAGACTCGAGGACATGGGAAACACCATATATTTT. Its protein is CASSLRLEDMGNTIYF.

The rearrangement uses TRBV27 and TRBJ1-2; TRBD1 matches 9 bases. V shed 3 bases, J shed 7 bases, and the junction held 6 bases outside the gene matches. This CDR3 region has 14 residues. The germline V gene has CDR1 MNHEY and CDR2 SMNVEV (reference sequence). The chain's CDR3 is CASSFSQGARGYTF. CDR3 nucleotide sequence: TGTGCCAGCAGTTTCTCACAGGGGGCTCGTGGCTACACCTTC.

V gene TRBV15 combines with J gene TRBJ1-1, with 11 bases identical to TRBD1. The CDR3 runs to 15 residues. The germline gives CDR1 LNHNV, CDR2 YYDKDF (reference sequence). Losses at the gene ends were 3 bases for V and 8 bases for J; bases not matched to a gene: 8. The CDR3 loop is CATSSRTGGDYEAFF. CDR3 coding DNA: TGTGCCACCAGCAGTAGGACAGGGGGCGATTACGAAGCTTTCTTT.

V gene TRBV6-2 or TRBV6-3 combines with J gene TRBJ1-2; tentative D call: TRBD1 (5 bases). V shed 6 bases and J shed 4 bases, with 9 bases lying between them. In germline, CDR1 is MNHEY, CDR2 SVGEGT. This CDR3 region has 12 residues. CDR3 residues: CASRQDVYGYTF. CDR3 DNA sequence: TGTGCCAGCAGACAGGACGTCTATGGCTACACCTTC.

V gene TRBV9 combines with J gene TRBJ1-2; D gene ambiguous. V lost 6 bases to trimming and J lost 2 bases, with 26 bases between them. Germline V gene data show CDR1 as SGDLS and CDR2 as YYNGEE. The CDR3 sequence is 18 residues long. The CDR3 region is CASTVWPDSQPGNYGYTF. CDR3 DNA: TGTGCCAGCACCGTTTGGCCGGACTCGCAGCCTGGCAACTATGGCTACACCTTC.

This clonotype has a handful of counts. V and J are TRBV4-2 and TRBJ1-2, with D unclear. Germline CDR1 reads LGHNA; CDR2 reads YNFKEQ. The CDR3 consists of 16 residues. V was pared by 1 base and J by 3 bases, with 15 bases between. CDR3 DNA: TGTGCCAGCAGCCAAGTTTATTCCCAAGGTGACTATGGCTACACCTTC. Amino acids: CASSQVYSQGDYGYTF.

This clonotype was observed a handful of times. The V gene is TRBV27, the J gene TRBJ2-5; 7 bases are shared with TRBD1. The germline V gene has CDR1 MNHEY and CDR2 SMNVEV (reference sequence). The junction had 4 bases not matched to a gene; V was cut back by 4 bases and J by 2 bases. The CDR3 has 14 residues. The CDR3 is CASSSGQNQETQYF. In DNA form, the CDR3 reads TGTGCCAGCAGTTCGGGACAGAATCAAGAGACCCAGTACTTC.

This clonotype appeared a few times. V usage is TRBV4-3 and J usage is TRBJ2-2; 8 bases line up with TRBD2. Germline V gene data show CDR1 as LGHNA and CDR2 as YSLEER. The CDR3 runs to 17 residues. Unmatched junction bases numbered 9, after V lost 0 bases and J lost 6 bases. The CDR3 loop is CASSQDWLREVAGELFF. DNA of the CDR3: TGCGCCAGCAGCCAAGATTGGTTGCGGGAGGTCGCCGGGGAGCTGTTTTTT.

The chain carries TRBV20-1 and TRBJ1-4; 9 bases agree with TRBD1. Germline assignment: CDR1 DFQATT and CDR2 SNEGSKA (reference sequence). The V and J ends lost 2 bases and 3 bases, in that order; junction bases with no gene match: 7. The CDR3 loop spans 16 amino acids. The CDR3 here is CSARHDRGWANEKLFF. DNA of the CDR3: TGCAGTGCTAGACACGACAGGGGGTGGGCTAATGAAAAACTGTTTTTT.

The V and J genes are TRBV7-9 and TRBJ1-1; D uncertain. The V and J ends lost 6 bases and 3 bases respectively, with 11 bases between them. The CDR3 has 13 amino acids. Germline V lookup: CDR1 SEHNR, CDR2 FQNEAQ (reference sequence). DNA of the CDR3: TGTGCCAGCAGATCCTATAGGCACACTGAAGCTTTCTTT. Translation gives CASRSYRHTEAFF.

This clonotype was seen more than once but under ten times. The CDR3 region is CSVVGGFLGTEAFF. DNA for the CDR3: TGCAGCGTTGTAGGAGGGTTCCTGGGGACTGAAGCTTTCTTT. The rearrangement links TRBV29-1 to TRBJ1-1; D unclear. There are 14 residues in the CDR3. V was cut by 4 bases and J by 5 bases, with 17 bases left in between. Germline assignment: CDR1 SQVTM and CDR2 ANQGSEA.

This clonotype was seen many times. This chain links TRBV6-5 with TRBJ2-4; D is ambiguous. Germline V CDR1 and CDR2: MNHEY, SVGAGI. The CDR3 spans 14 residues. Trimming took off 4 bases at V and 6 bases at J, with 13 bases between the two ends. CDR3 DNA: TGTGCCAGCAGTTCGAGTAACGTAGGAAACATTCAGTACTTC. Its translation: CASSSSNVGNIQYF.

The gene calls are TRBV6-5 and TRBJ1-5, with D maybe TRBD1 (5 bases). Germline V gives CDR1 MNHEY, CDR2 SVGAGI. The CDR3 consists of 14 residues. The V gene lost 2 bases and the J gene lost 5 bases, with 10 bases spanning the gap. DNA of the CDR3: TGTGCCAGCAGTTACAGGCAGGGTGATCAGCCCCAGCATTTT. Encoded protein: CASSYRQGDQPQHF.

This clonotype turned up a few times. The chain is built from TRBV7-2 and TRBJ2-1; 8 bases are shared with TRBD2. The CDR3 is 17 amino acids. Germline V lookup: CDR1 SGHTA, CDR2 FQGNSA. V was pared by 3 bases and J by 0 bases, with 7 bases of the junction left unmatched. The CDR3 is CASSFYPGGISYNEQFF. CDR3 nucleotides: TGTGCCAGCAGCTTTTATCCGGGAGGGATCTCCTACAATGAGCAGTTCTTC. The full variable domain, in which reference TRBV7-2 and TRBJ2-1 provide the parts outside the CDR3, is GAGVSQSPSNKVTEKGKDVELRCDPISGHTALYWYRQSLGQGLEFLIYFQGNSAPDKSGLPSDRFSAERTGGSVSTLTIQRTQQEDSAVYLCASSFYPGGISYNEQFFGPGTRLTVL.

Turning to this clonotype: Given the absence of the conserved phenylalanine or tryptophan at the CDR3 end, a read error is likely. The chain is built from TRBV4-2 and TRBJ2-7, with TRBD1 matching 8 bases. The V gene's germline CDR1 is LGHNA and CDR2 YNFKEQ. The CDR3 has 17 amino acids. The trim removed 1 base at V and 4 bases at J, leaving 12 bases unmatched. The DNA for the CDR3 is TGTGCCAGCAGCCAAGTAACTATGGACAGGGTTAATTACGAGCAGTACCTC. Translation gives CASSQVTMDRVNYEQYL.

In its sample, this clonotype was seen a few times. The chain combines TRBV7-8 with TRBJ1-6, with D possibly being TRBD1 (5 bases). In germline, CDR1 is SGHVS, CDR2 FQNEAQ. The V and J ends lost 1 base and 2 bases respectively, with 9 bases between them. The CDR3 totals 16 residues. In nucleotides, the CDR3 is TGTGCCAGCAGCTTAGAGGGGCTCACCTATAATTCACCCCTCCACTTT. This encodes CASSLEGLTYNSPLHF. Drawing the rest from reference TRBV7-8 and TRBJ1-6, the complete variable domain is GAGVSQSPRYKVAKRGQDVALRCDPISGHVSLFWYQQALGQGPEFLTYFQNEAQLDKSGLPSDRFFAERPEGSVSTLKIQRTQQEDSAVYLCASSLEGLTYNSPLHFGNGTRLTVT.

There are a few counts of this clonotype. The genes are TRBV20-1 and TRBJ1-2; a possible D gene is TRBD1 (6 bases). Germline V gives CDR1 DFQATT, CDR2 SNEGSKA (reference sequence). Trimming left V 6 bases short and J 6 bases short, with 11 bases between. The CDR3 runs to 11 residues. For the CDR3, the DNA is TGCAGTGCGTGGGGGGCGCATGGCTACACCTTC. This translates into CSAWGAHGYTF.

This clonotype was seen ten or more times. The chain links TRBV4-3 to TRBJ2-1, with TRBD2 matching over 8 bases. CDR1 and CDR2 from the germline V gene are LGHNA and YSLEER. The CDR3 totals 17 residues. With 0 bases clipped from V and 4 bases from J, the junction kept 8 bases outside the gene matches. CDR3 in amino acids: CASSQDPPAGVYNEQFF. CDR3 bases: TGCGCCAGCAGCCAAGATCCCCCAGCGGGAGTATACAATGAGCAGTTCTTC.

J is TRBJ2-7 and V is TRBV7-8, with D uncertain. Trimming stripped 0 bases from V and 3 bases from J, with 6 bases between. The CDR3 consists of 13 residues. Germline V gives CDR1 SGHVS, CDR2 FQNEAQ. CDR3 DNA sequence: TGTGCCAGCAGCTTAGCCAGGCACTACGAGCAGTACTTC. Translation gives CASSLARHYEQYF.

This clonotype was detected only a few times. The chain couples TRBV4-3 to TRBJ2-1; 7 bases line up with TRBD2. V lost 4 bases and J lost 0; bases outside the gene matches: 6. Germline-derived CDR1 and CDR2 are LGHNA and YSLEER. The CDR3 is 16 residues long. The CDR3: CASSLDTSVSYNEQFF. CDR3 nucleotide sequence: TGCGCCAGCAGCCTGGACACTAGCGTCTCCTACAATGAGCAGTTCTTC.